A selection of T cell receptor beta chains follows, all from one sample in a study of PD-1 blockade in classical Hodgkin lymphoma. Generated by immunoSEQ multiplex PCR, the TCRdb table keeps only in-frame clones and is missing some. The sample lists around 42,000 clones, over 55% occurring once. The sequences come from peripheral blood mononuclear cells (PBMCs), collected at baseline. The source of these receptors is a human donor with classical Hodgkin lymphoma. The CDR3 runs from the conserved cysteine through the conserved F or W.

TRBV29-1	TRBJ2-5	CSVERSGETQYF
TRBV19	TRBJ1-5	CASSMGGVNQPQHF
TRBV5-6	-	CASSLGRGLSSYEQYF
TRBV6-5	TRBJ2-1	CASRQTLVGEQFF
TRBV7-9	TRBJ1-1	CASSSWGDSRVEAFF
TRBV7-9	TRBJ1-2	CASSHSMRDGYTF
TRBV9	TRBJ2-6	CASSVVGNSANVLTF
TRBV27	TRBJ2-7	CASSLSSGRVVSYEQYF
TRBV7-9	TRBJ2-4	CASSPPSTGGEGEWHF
TRBV19	TRBJ2-3	CASSIGGTSTDTQYF
TRBV7-2	TRBJ2-2	CASSLDAASGRTGELFF
TRBV7-3	TRBJ2-5	CASSLARQETQYF
TRBV7-9	TRBJ1-3	CASSFSYRRSPTLGNTIYF